This TCR beta chain comes out of a study of CD8+ T cells in alopecia areata. Comments on this clone: The same CDR3 also results from other DNA sequences found in this sample.

As the sequencing template, cDNA was produced by extracting RNA and reverse transcribing it. Sequencing used immunoSEQ multiplex PCR; TCRdb keeps in-frame clones, though not all of them. The table shows 150,000 to 200,000 clones, with roughly 60% occurring only once. Germline V lookup: CDR1 GTSNPN, CDR2 SVGIG (reference sequence). The CDR3 extends over 13 amino acids. V was cut by 2 bases and J by 1 base, with 8 bases left in between. Treatment defined: oral pan-JAK inhibitor, 5-10 mg twice daily. The sequenced sample was CD4+ T cells sorted from blood, obtained at week 24, from a patient treated with tofacitinib. The clonotype comes from a human donor with alopecia areata. V is TRBV30 and J is TRBJ1-1; D possibly corresponds to TRBD1 (6 bases). The CDR3 DNA reads as TGTGCCTGGAGTACAGGGACGAACACTGAAGCTTTCTTT. This sequence encodes CAWSTGTNTEAFF.